This T cell receptor (beta chain) appears in the sequencing data of a study of blood T cell repertoires in COVID-19. Study information: T cells, B-cell-depleted T cells, or PBMCs supplied cDNA or gDNA.

Germline V gene lookup returns CDR1 GTSNPN and CDR2 SVGIG (reference sequence). This CDR3 contains 13 residues. Trimming took 2 bases from V and 3 from J, leaving 8 bases between them. Libraries were prepared by immunoSEQ multiplex PCR; TCRdb keeps only in-frame clonotypes and omits some of them. The data hold approximately 100,000 clones, with approximately 80% observed a single time. Sequenced: peripheral blood. The rearrangement joins TRBV30 to TRBJ1-3, with D possibly matching TRBD1 (6 bases). This sequence was found in a human donor in a cohort sampled during active COVID-19. The CDR3 loop reads CAWSRGGGNTIYF. CDR3 DNA sequence: TGTGCCTGGAGTAGAGGGGGTGGAAACACCATATATTTT.